These 8 T cell receptor beta chains were sequenced from one sample in a study of cytomegalovirus exposure and HLA in healthy donors. Primers for the PCR totalled 60 Vbeta and 13 Jbeta. Sequencing was performed with immunoSEQ multiplex PCR; in TCRdb, only in-frame clones are kept and a portion is missing. The sample includes roughly 160,000 clones, around 80% of them seen just once. The sequenced material came from PBMCs. All receptors derive from a male donor in good health and CMV-seronegative.

The chain employs TRBV4-1 and TRBJ2-5, with a tentative D call TRBD1 (5 bases). Trimming left V 1 base short and J 7 bases short, with 13 bases between. Looked up from germline, CDR1 is MGHRA and CDR2 is YSYEKL. The CDR3 covers 14 residues. The CDR3 nucleotides are TGCGCCAGCAGCCAAGGAGAGACAGTGTGGACCCAGTACTTC. Translating it yields CASSQGETVWTQYF.

J is TRBJ2-1 and V is TRBV4-3; unclear D gene. This CDR3 is 15 amino acids long. V was trimmed by 4 bases and J by 4 bases, leaving 14 bases between them. CDR1 and CDR2 (germline): LGHNA, YSLEER. CDR3 amino acids: CASSPDSAVYNEQFF. The CDR3 region has the DNA TGCGCCAGCAGCCCTGACTCGGCCGTTTACAATGAGCAGTTCTTC.

The rearrangement links TRBV27 to TRBJ2-7; a possible D gene is TRBD2 (7 bases). CDR1 and CDR2 from the germline V gene are MNHEY and SMNVEV (reference sequence). The CDR3 consists of 15 residues. Between the trimmed V and J ends, which lost 4 bases and 3 bases, there was a span of 16 bases. This CDR3 is CASSSEGGSFYEQYF. Written as DNA, the CDR3 is TGTGCCAGCAGTTCAGAGGGGGGGAGTTTCTACGAGCAGTACTTC.

V is TRBV18 and J is TRBJ1-2; 10 nucleotides line up with TRBD1. Germline V gene data show CDR1 as KGHSH and CDR2 as LQKENI. V was clipped by 2 bases and J by 4 bases; unmatched bases: 4. The CDR3 sequence is 15 residues long. The CDR3: CASSPGTGDGYGYTF. CDR3 bases: TGTGCCAGCTCACCAGGGACAGGGGATGGCTATGGCTACACCTTC.

This chain joins TRBV5-1 and TRBJ2-6, with a possible D match to TRBD2 (6 bases). V shed 0 bases and J shed 4 bases, with 11 bases lying between them. This CDR3 has 16 amino acids. Germline V gene lookup returns CDR1 SGHRS and CDR2 YFSETQ. The CDR3 DNA follows: TGCGCCAGCAGCTTGGCCGGGACTCCCGGGGCCAACGTCCTGACTTTC. Translating gives CASSLAGTPGANVLTF. Full variable domain (missing parts from reference TRBV5-1 and TRBJ2-6): KAGVTQTPRYLIKTRGQQVTLSCSPISGHRSVSWYQQTPGQGLQFLFEYFSETQRNKGNFPGRFSGRQFSNSRSEMNVSTLELGDSALYLCASSLAGTPGANVLTFGAGSRLTVL.

This rearrangement joins TRBV5-1 to TRBJ2-2; TRBD1 agrees at 7 bases. Germline assignment: CDR1 SGHRS and CDR2 YFSETQ. The length of the CDR3 is 19 residues. J gave up 0 bases and V 3 bases, and 14 bases lay outside the gene matches. The CDR3 protein is CASSSPTGRQGSNTGELFF. CDR3 DNA: TGCGCCAGCAGCTCCCCCACCGGTAGACAGGGCTCGAACACCGGGGAGCTGTTTTTT.

The chain employs TRBV5-6 and TRBJ1-6, with TRBD1 identical over 10 bases. This CDR3 has 17 residues. Germline V CDR1 and CDR2: SGHDT, YYEEEE. Germline trimming cut 3 bases from V and 8 bases from J; bases unmatched to any gene: 11. The CDR3 DNA reads TGTGCCAGCAGCTCACCGGGACAGGGGTATTTGTATTCACCCCTCCACTTT. Its protein is CASSSPGQGYLYSPLHF.

V is TRBV6-6 and J is TRBJ2-7; D unclear. Trimming shortened V by 3 bases and J by 0 bases, and 6 bases separated the two germline ends. The CDR3 is 13 amino acids. Germline lookup yields CDR1 MNHNY and CDR2 SVGAGI (reference sequence). CDR3 nucleotides: TGTGCCAGCAGTTATCCCAGCTCCTACGAGCAGTACTTC. This translates into CASSYPSSYEQYF.